This T cell receptor (beta chain) was sequenced during a study of blood T cell repertoires in COVID-19. The wider study: There were acute and convalescent COVID-19 samples, and they came from the United States, Italy and Spain.

This CDR3 is 16 amino acids long. The V gene's germline CDR1 is LNHDA and CDR2 SQIVND (reference sequence). V lost 3 bases, J lost 9 bases, and 12 bases stayed unmatched. Per the original data handling: Reference gene primer amplification gave estimated nucleated cell counts. Data came from immunoSEQ multiplex PCR; TCRdb stores just in-frame clones and leaves some out. D and trimming come from the DNA, and the V and J calls and clone size come from that table. The sample records about 90,000 clones, approximately 86% being singletons. The sequenced material came from peripheral blood. The V gene is TRBV19, the J gene TRBJ2-2, with 8 bases lining up with TRBD1. The clonotype comes from a man of 80 years or more with active or convalescent COVID-19. CDR3 sequence: CASSIGRGRVKRELFF. CDR3 bases: TGTGCCAGTAGTATCGGCAGGGGGCGCGTGAAACGGGAGCTGTTTTTT. Filled out from reference TRBV19 and TRBJ2-2, the complete variable domain reads DGGITQSPKYLFRKEGQNVTLSCEQNLNHDAMYWYRQDPGQGLRLIYYSQIVNDFQKGDIAEGYSVSREKKESFPLTVTSAQKNPTAFYLCASSIGRGRVKRELFFGEGSRLTVL.